The rows below give T cell receptor beta chains drawn from one sample of a study of fetal regulatory T cell absence and autoimmunity. Assay used: immunoSEQ multiplex PCR; TCRdb lists only in-frame clones, some missing. The sample contains more than 90,000 clones, less than 80% of which appear only once. The specimen sequenced was pancreas tissue. The source is a male donor with IPEX syndrome. Each CDR3 is given with its conserved first and last residue. Each record gives: clone size, V gene, CDR3 protein. A clone size is listed for some rows: how often the clone was seen (once, few, many), or a class if it is expanded.

size: NA; V: TRBV9; CDR3: CASSPPGRHYNEQFF
size: NA; V: TRBV4-1; CDR3: CASSQVPAAYEQYF
size: NA; V: TRBV30; CDR3: CAWSVRGGYQPQHF
size: NA; V: TRBV4-3; CDR3: CASSRLAGGTDTQYF
size: NA; V: TRBV6-1; CDR3: CASSEGGQGARYEQYF
size: NA; V: TRBV6-6; CDR3: CASSYPHGRPSCEQYF
size: NA; V: TRBV11-2; CDR3: CASTLTGSTDTQYF
size: few; V: TRBV6-1; CDR3: CASSSGGSYEQYF
size: NA; V: TRBV7-9; CDR3: CASSFPTGVDGYTF
size: NA; V: TRBV4-3; CDR3: CASSQTRAFEAFF
size: NA; V: TRBV7-7; CDR3: CASSLSDADTQYF
size: once; V: TRBV6-4; CDR3: CASSEGVGRGRNNEQFF
size: NA; V: TRBV9; CDR3: CASSPSGSGSRQYF
size: NA; V: TRBV5-6; CDR3: CASSLGIYSNQPQHF
size: NA; V: TRBV9; CDR3: CASSVQNTEAFF
size: NA; V: TRBV4-2; CDR3: CASSQDRGVKDEQYF
size: NA; V: TRBV15; CDR3: CATSRKTFPGQGGQPQHF
size: NA; V: TRBV6-4; CDR3: CAGEAGRSYNEQFF
size: few; V: TRBV5-5; CDR3: CASRTSGRYEQYF
size: NA; V: TRBV29-1; CDR3: CSVETQTSTDTQYF
size: NA; V: TRBV29-1; CDR3: CSVAGTASYGYTF
size: NA; V: TRBV7-2; CDR3: CASSFTRGWTGELFF
size: NA; V: TRBV5-1; CDR3: CASSPTGRHQYF
size: NA; V: TRBV15; CDR3: CATSRDRLGKNIQYF
size: NA; V: TRBV6-1; CDR3: CATRRHNEKLFF
size: few; V: TRBV5-1; CDR3: CASSLAVQETQYF
size: NA; V: TRBV2; CDR3: CASSRRILAGGRGEQFF
size: NA; V: TRBV15; CDR3: CATSRWGELDTQYF
size: once; V: TRBV19; CDR3: CASSTVDRALYGYTF
size: few; V: TRBV19; CDR3: CASSIAGAVTDEQYF
size: NA; V: TRBV12-1; CDR3: CASRTGLTYADTQYF
size: NA; V: TRBV29-1; CDR3: CSAVRPSESTDTQYF
size: few; V: TRBV7-8; CDR3: CASSLGGDGYTF
size: NA; V: TRBV4-1; CDR3: CASSQRGSGGYYEQYF
size: NA; V: TRBV19; CDR3: CASSRTTTNEKLFF
size: NA; V: TRBV11-3; CDR3: CASSTRDLYNEQFF
size: NA; V: TRBV30; CDR3: CAWSLYRPAFSGANVLTF